The rows below give T cell receptor beta chains drawn from one sample of a study of human T cells and chemical hapten exposure. TCRdb called the RACE reads again in MiXCR, with one record for every CDR3 protein. The sample has 95,000 to 150,000 distinct CDR3 sequences, about 11% seen once. This material consisted of whole blood, taken in connection with sensitization to the hapten diphenylcyclopropenone (DPC). The source of these receptors is a woman in her forties or fifties with alopecia areata. Some clones in this sample may be carry-over from other donors' samples. The CDR3 runs from the conserved cysteine through the conserved F or W. The D gene is left open where the match is weak. Size tells how often a clone was seen (once, few, many) or the class of an expanded clone, and some rows leave it out.

V gene	D gene	clone size	J gene	CDR3 DNA	CDR3 protein
TRBV28	TRBD1	.	TRBJ2-7	TGTGCCAGCAGTTTCCCGGGACAGGGAAACGAGCAGTACTTC	CASSFPGQGNEQYF
TRBV7-8	TRBD1	.	TRBJ2-7	TGTGCCAGCATTTCCGGGACAGGGGGTTACGAGCAGTACTTC	CASISGTGGYEQYF
TRBV6-5	.	.	TRBJ1-5	TGTGCCAGCAGTTACTCTTTTTCAGGGATTGGAAGCAATCAGCCCCAGCATTTT	CASSYSFSGIGSNQPQHF
TRBV6-2/TRBV6-3	TRBD1	.	TRBJ1-5	TGTGCCAGCAGTTACACCCGGGACAGGGGCCATCAGCCCCAGCATTTT	CASSYTRDRGHQPQHF
TRBV9	TRBD1	many	TRBJ2-3	TGTGCCAGCAGCGTGGGGACAGGTAGCACAGATACGCAGTATTTT	CASSVGTGSTDTQYF
TRBV5-6	.	few	TRBJ1-5	TGTGCCAGCAGCCTGGGGTCCGGGTGCAATCAGCCCCAGCATTTT	CASSLGSGCNQPQHF
TRBV9	TRBD2	.	TRBJ2-7	TGTGCCAGCAGCGGAGGGACTAGCGGGAGTTTGGACGAGCAGTACTTC	CASSGGTSGSLDEQYF
TRBV28	TRBD2	.	TRBJ2-4	TGTGCCAGCAGCGCGGGAGTCCCCAAAAACATTCAGTACTTC	CASSAGVPKNIQYF
TRBV7-2	.	.	TRBJ2-2	TGTGCCAGCAGCTTAGTGGAGAGACTCAACACCGGGGAGCTGTTTTTT	CASSLVERLNTGELFF
TRBV10-3	TRBD2	.	TRBJ2-5	TGTGCCATCAGTGAGTCTCTAGGGACTAGCGGTGAAGAGACCCAGTACTTC	CAISESLGTSGEETQYF
TRBV20-1	.	.	TRBJ2-5	TGCAGTGCTAGGGTTACGGGAGAGACCCAGTACTTC	CSARVTGETQYF
TRBV6-5	.	.	TRBJ1-6	TGTGCCAGCAGTTCCTCCAGCAGTTATAATTCACCCCTCCACTTT	CASSSSSSYNSPLHF
TRBV20-1	.	many	TRBJ2-7	TGCAGTGCCACAGATCTGGCGGCCACTTACGAGCAGTACTTC	CSATDLAATYEQYF
TRBV4-1	TRBD1	.	TRBJ2-1	TGCGCCAGCAGCCTTACAGGGGGGTCATACAATGAGCAGTTCTTC	CASSLTGGSYNEQFF
TRBV5-1	.	few	TRBJ2-7	TGCGCCAGCAGCCCGGCGGTCGGTTTCTACGAGCAGTACTTC	CASSPAVGFYEQYF
TRBV6-5	.	many	TRBJ1-1	TGTGCCAGCAGTAGGTGGACGGAGGGGACTGAAGCTTTCTTT	CASSRWTEGTEAFF
TRBV13	.	.	TRBJ2-4	TGTGCCAGCGGGAGGGGGGCGTCAAACATTCAGTACTTC	CASGRGASNIQYF
TRBV20-1	.	.	TRBJ1-4	TGCAGTGCGCGCGGGACCGAAAAACTGTTTTTT	CSARGTEKLFF
TRBV9	TRBD2	few	TRBJ2-1	TGTGCCAGCAGCCCAACTCTAGCGGGGGGGCCCTCCTACAATGAGCAGTTCTTC	CASSPTLAGGPSYNEQFF
TRBV20-1	TRBD2	few	TRBJ2-1	TGCAGTGCTTATAGCGGGAGGGCCGTAAATGAGCAGTTCTTC	CSAYSGRAVNEQFF
TRBV18	TRBD2	many	TRBJ2-1	TGTGCCAGCTCCCCCCGGTATAGCGGGAAAGGTGAGCAGTTCTTC	CASSPRYSGKGEQFF
TRBV4-1	TRBD2	few	TRBJ2-5	TGCGCCAGCAGCGAACAGAGCGGGGGGGCCCAAGAGACCCAGTACTTC	CASSEQSGGAQETQYF
TRBV27	.	.	TRBJ2-3	TGTGCCAGCAGTTTAGGGGGAAATACGCAGTATTTT	CASSLGGNTQYF
TRBV20-1	TRBD1	many	TRBJ2-7	TGCAGTGCTAGCACCTTAGGACAGGGGTTTGGGGAGCAGTACTTC	CSASTLGQGFGEQYF
TRBV7-2	.	.	TRBJ2-2	TGTGCCAGCAGCTTAACCGGGCACGGTAGCACCGGGGAGCTGTTTTTT	CASSLTGHGSTGELFF
TRBV28	.	.	TRBJ1-5	TGTGCCAGCAGTTTAGTCCCCCCAGGCAGGAATCAGCCCCAGCATTTT	CASSLVPPGRNQPQHF
TRBV10-1	.	.	TRBJ2-7	TGCGCCAGCAGTGCCAGTCCCGATTACGAGCAGTACTTC	CASSASPDYEQYF
TRBV3-1	.	few	TRBJ1-2	TGTGCCAGCAGCCAAGAAGTGAGGGGAGGCGGCTACACCTTC	CASSQEVRGGGYTF
TRBV20-1	.	.	TRBJ1-1	TGCAGTGCTAGAGATTCGGGGGTGGACACTGAAGCTTTCTTT	CSARDSGVDTEAFF
TRBV5-1	.	.	TRBJ2-3	TGCGCCAGCAGCTTACAAGCGTCGATAGATACGCAGTATTTT	CASSLQASIDTQYF
TRBV29-1	TRBD2	few	TRBJ2-3	TGCAGCGCGAAAGGCGGGACTAGCGGGATTCGCACAGATACGCAGTATTTT	CSAKGGTSGIRTDTQYF
TRBV3-1	.	.	TRBJ2-2	TGTGCCAGCAGCCAAACTAGCAGCGACACCGGGGAGCTGTTTTTT	CASSQTSSDTGELFF
TRBV7-9	.	many	TRBJ2-1	TGTGCCAGCAGCTCGATTGAGGCTCAGCGGAGCCGCAATGAGCAGTTCTTC	CASSSIEAQRSRNEQFF
TRBV6-6	TRBD2	few	TRBJ2-3	TGTGCCAGCAGTTTCCTAGCGGTCGGGTTCCCAGATACGCAGTATTTT	CASSFLAVGFPDTQYF
TRBV7-2	.	few	TRBJ2-3	TGTGCCAGCAGCTTACTTAGCTGGCTAACAGATACGCAGTATTTT	CASSLLSWLTDTQYF
TRBV5-1	.	many	TRBJ2-1	TGCGCCAGCTTTGATGAGGGCTCCTACAATGAGCAGTTCTTC	CASFDEGSYNEQFF
TRBV19	.	few	TRBJ1-2	TGTGCCAGTACCAACGGCCTCTATGGCTACACCTTC	CASTNGLYGYTF
TRBV7-9	.	few	TRBJ1-3	TGTGCCACTATGCCCTACTGGAACGCTCGCTCTGGAAACACCATATATTTT	CATMPYWNARSGNTIYF
TRBV7-2	.	.	TRBJ2-3	TGTGCCAGCAGCTTAGAAGTCGGGCCGAGGTATTTT	CASSLEVGPRYF
TRBV20-1	.	.	TRBJ2-7	TGCAGTGCTAGGGGATCCGGGACGGGGGTCTACGAGCAGTACTTC	CSARGSGTGVYEQYF
TRBV12-3/TRBV12-4	TRBD2	.	TRBJ2-1	TGTGCCAGCAGTCGCCTAGCGGGAGTTCATGAGCAGTTCTTC	CASSRLAGVHEQFF
TRBV3-1	.	.	TRBJ1-1	TGTGCCAGCAGCCAGATGGGTTACACTGAAGCTTTCTTT	CASSQMGYTEAFF
TRBV28	.	.	TRBJ1-1	TGTGCCAGCAGGACGCCCGGGGTGACTGAAGCTTTCTTT	CASRTPGVTEAFF
TRBV2	.	few	TRBJ1-1	TGTGCCAGCACCTTCGGACTTTCCAACACTGAAGCTTTCTTT	CASTFGLSNTEAFF
TRBV20-1	TRBD1	few	TRBJ2-1	TGCAGTGCTTGGGGACAGGGCACTGAGCAGTTCTTC	CSAWGQGTEQFF
TRBV20-1	TRBD2	.	TRBJ2-7	TGCAGTGCTAGTCCCGGGACTAGCGGGGGCCTGAGCTCCTACGAGCAGTACTTC	CSASPGTSGGLSSYEQYF
TRBV20-1	TRBD2	.	TRBJ2-5	TGCAGTGCCGCCCCTAGCGGGGGGTTCCAAGAGACCCAGTACTTC	CSAAPSGGFQETQYF
TRBV9	.	.	TRBJ2-3	TGTGCCAGCAGCGATCCCCTGAGAGATACGCAGTATTTT	CASSDPLRDTQYF
TRBV20-1	.	.	TRBJ2-3	TGCAGTGCTAGAGGGGCCAGGGAGACAGATACGCAGTATTTT	CSARGARETDTQYF
TRBV5-1	TRBD1	many	TRBJ1-3	TGCGCCAGCAGCAGGACAGGGGGCTTTGGAAACACCATATATTTT	CASSRTGGFGNTIYF
TRBV3-1	TRBD1	few	TRBJ1-2	TGTGCCAGCAGCCAAGAGAGGGACAGCGATGGCTACACCTTC	CASSQERDSDGYTF
TRBV29-1	TRBD1	few	TRBJ2-7	TGCAGCGCTAGAAGGGACAGGGAAAGGTACGAGCAGTACTTC	CSARRDRERYEQYF
TRBV12-3/TRBV12-4	.	.	TRBJ2-1	TGTGCCAGCAGTCTCTATAGCAATGAGCAGTTCTTC	CASSLYSNEQFF
TRBV12-3/TRBV12-4	.	few	TRBJ1-2	TGTGCCAGCAGTTTGGATCTACTTAACTATGGCTACACCTTC	CASSLDLLNYGYTF
TRBV27	.	.	TRBJ1-5	TGTGCCAGCAGTTTCGCAGTGGGCGGTCAGCCCCAGCATTTT	CASSFAVGGQPQHF